This is a list of T cell receptor beta chains from one sample in a study of shared clonotypes between healthy human individuals. Only in-frame clones appear in the TCRdb table, and some are missing; sequencing was by immunoSEQ multiplex PCR. The data show about 2.4 million clones, 80% to 95% seen once. Sequencing was done on a sample of naive CD4+ T cells from PBMCs. The receptors originated from a man between 18 and 29 years old in good health. Some clones in this sample may be carry-over from other donors' samples. CDR3s include the opening cysteine and the closing phenylalanine or tryptophan. The D gene is left open where the match is weak. Only some rows state a clone size, as once, few, many or a class for expanded clones.

abundance | j_gene | v_gene | d_gene | CDR3nt | CDR3aa
NA | TRBJ1-3 | TRBV19 | TRBD1 | TGTGCCAGTAGTCTCCACGGGACAGACCTCTCTGGAAACACCATATATTTT | CASSLHGTDLSGNTIYF
NA | TRBJ1-2 | TRBV10-3 | NA | TGTGCCATCGGAGGGGCCGGTGGCTACACCTTC | CAIGGAGGYTF
once | TRBJ2-7 | TRBV29-1 | NA | TGCAGCGTTGCTACTAGGGTCTCCTACGAGCAGTACTTC | CSVATRVSYEQYF
NA | TRBJ2-7 | TRBV28 | TRBD1 | TGTGCCAGCACCCTCTCTTTTTTCGGACAGGGACCCATCTACGAGCAGTACTTC | CASTLSFFGQGPIYEQYF
NA | TRBJ1-2 | TRBV5-1 | NA | TGCGCCAGCAGCTTGCGGCAGGGTTATGGCTACACCTTC | CASSLRQGYGYTF
once | TRBJ1-4 | TRBV5-1 | NA | TGCGCCAGCAGCTTGATCGGGAGGGAGAATGAAAAACTGTTTTTT | CASSLIGRENEKLFF
once | TRBJ2-2 | TRBV10-3 | TRBD2 | TGTGCCATCAGGGGCGGGGGAAACACCGGGGAGCTGTTTTTT | CAIRGGGNTGELFF
NA | TRBJ1-1 | TRBV18 | TRBD1 | TGTGCCAGCTCACCACGGTCAGGGGGTTACACTGAAGCTTTCTTT | CASSPRSGGYTEAFF
NA | TRBJ1-1 | TRBV5-1 | TRBD1 | TGCGCCAGCAGCTTGGGACAGGGCAGCAATGAAGCTTTCTTT | CASSLGQGSNEAFF
NA | TRBJ2-1 | TRBV9 | TRBD2 | TGTGCCAGCAGCGTAGGTTTGCGGGAGGGAGGGAATGAGCAGTTCTTC | CASSVGLREGGNEQFF
NA | TRBJ2-2 | TRBV7-2 | NA | TGTGCCAGCAGCCACCTCCGGGGCCGTCACACCGGGGAGCTGTTTTTT | CASSHLRGRHTGELFF
once | TRBJ2-5 | TRBV7-3 | TRBD1 | TGTGCCAGCAGCTTAAATTACAGGGGGACCCAGTACTTC | CASSLNYRGTQYF
NA | TRBJ2-1 | TRBV10-2 | TRBD2 | TGCGCCAGCAGTGAAATTCCTAGCGGGAGCTTCATTGATGAGCAGTTCTTC | CASSEIPSGSFIDEQFF
NA | TRBJ1-1 | TRBV29-1 | NA | TGCAGCGTTGAAATAGCGGGGGGCCGCACCCTTGAAGCTTTCTTT | CSVEIAGGRTLEAFF
NA | TRBJ1-1 | TRBV19 | NA | TGTGCCAGTAGTATAACCCAGACGAACACTGAAGCTTTCTTT | CASSITQTNTEAFF
NA | TRBJ1-2 | TRBV7-2 | NA | TGTGCCAGCAGCTCTGGACAGCCTGGTGTTTTAGGCTACACCTTC | CASSSGQPGVLGYTF
few | TRBJ2-1 | TRBV7-2 | TRBD1 | TGTGCCAGCAGCCGACAGGGGGTGGGCTCCTACAATGAGCAGTTCTTC | CASSRQGVGSYNEQFF
NA | TRBJ1-5 | TRBV6-6 | NA | TGTGCCAGCAGTCGACTCCCCTATACAGGTCAGCCCCAGCATTTT | CASSRLPYTGQPQHF
NA | TRBJ1-3 | TRBV28 | NA | TGTGCCAGCAGTTTAGGGCAGAGCTTCTCTGGAAACACCATATATTTT | CASSLGQSFSGNTIYF
NA | TRBJ1-1 | TRBV29-1 | NA | TGCAGCGTTGCTTGGGACGGGGACACTGAAGCTTTCTTT | CSVAWDGDTEAFF
NA | TRBJ1-5 | TRBV30 | TRBD1 | TGTGCCTGGAGTGTACAGGGGCAGCCCCAGCATTTT | CAWSVQGQPQHF
NA | TRBJ2-5 | TRBV5-1 | TRBD2 | TGCGCCAGCAGCTGGGTGGGGACTAGCGGGACGGAGACCCAGTACTTC | CASSWVGTSGTETQYF
NA | TRBJ2-1 | TRBV7-8 | TRBD2 | TGTGCCAGCAGCTTACCGGGACTAGCCTACAATGAGCAGTTCTTC | CASSLPGLAYNEQFF
NA | TRBJ2-1 | TRBV30 | NA | TGTGCCTGGAGTGGAACTTTTCAAGGGAATGAGCAGTTCTTC | CAWSGTFQGNEQFF
NA | TRBJ2-7 | TRBV28 | NA | TGTGCCAGCAGTCCCCTCGCGGCAGGCTCCTACGAGCAGTACTTC | CASSPLAAGSYEQYF
NA | TRBJ2-7 | TRBV15 | NA | TGTGCCACCAGCAGAGATAGGTGGGGTTCCTCCTACGAGCAGTACTTC | CATSRDRWGSSYEQYF
NA | TRBJ2-7 | TRBV27 | NA | TGTGCCAGCAGTTTATCTGTCCAGGGACGGCCCTCCTACGAGCAGTACTTC | CASSLSVQGRPSYEQYF
NA | TRBJ1-1 | TRBV5-1 | TRBD1 | TGCGCCAGCAGCTTCACAGGGGGCTTGAACACTGAAGCTTTCTTT | CASSFTGGLNTEAFF
NA | TRBJ2-7 | TRBV5-1 | NA | TGCGCCAGCAGCTTGGGGGAGGACGAGCAGTACTTC | CASSLGEDEQYF
NA | TRBJ2-5 | TRBV11-2 | NA | TGTGCCAGCAGCTTTTTAACGGGAGCACGAGAGACCCAGTACTTC | CASSFLTGARETQYF
NA | TRBJ2-1 | TRBV18 | TRBD2 | TGTGCCAGCTCCCCCGGGACTAGCGGGTGGGACTACAATGAGCAGTTCTTC | CASSPGTSGWDYNEQFF
once | TRBJ1-3 | TRBV11-2 | NA | TGTGCCAGCAGCTTGACAGACGTCAGCTCTGGAAACACCATATATTTT | CASSLTDVSSGNTIYF
NA | TRBJ2-7 | TRBV6-5 | NA | TGTGCCAGCCGGAGCTCCTACGAGCAGTACTTC | CASRSSYEQYF
NA | TRBJ2-2 | TRBV28 | NA | TGTGCCAGCAGTTTATGGGCAGTGAACACCGGGGAGCTGTTTTTT | CASSLWAVNTGELFF
NA | TRBJ2-1 | TRBV4-3 | TRBD2 | TGCGCCAGCAGCCAAGCCCCTAGCGGGAGTCTTTACAATGAGCAGTTCTTC | CASSQAPSGSLYNEQFF
NA | TRBJ2-1 | TRBV11-3 | NA | TGTGCCAGCAGCTTAGTAGGCGATAGTAGCGATGAGCAGTTCTTC | CASSLVGDSSDEQFF
few | TRBJ2-4 | TRBV2 | TRBD2 | TGTGCCAGCAGTGAAGGGACTAGCGGGAGGAGGGGAAACATTCAGTACTTC | CASSEGTSGRRGNIQYF
NA | TRBJ1-2 | TRBV6-4 | NA | TGTGCCAGCAGCCAAGGACGGTTCTATGGCTACACCTTC | CASSQGRFYGYTF
NA | TRBJ2-7 | TRBV5-4 | TRBD2 | TGTGCCAGCAGCGCCGCCCCTAGCGGAGGTGTGTACGAGCAGTACTTC | CASSAAPSGGVYEQYF
NA | TRBJ2-3 | TRBV7-8 | NA | TGTGCCAGCAGTCCTTCCGGTCCCCTCCCAGATACGCAGTATTTT | CASSPSGPLPDTQYF
NA | TRBJ2-5 | TRBV10-3 | TRBD2 | TGTGCCGCAGGGGGACTAGCGGGAGAAGAGACCCAGTACTTC | CAAGGLAGEETQYF
NA | TRBJ2-7 | TRBV6-5 | NA | TGTGCCAGCAGTTACTCGAGATCTCTCCCCAACGAGCAGTACTTC | CASSYSRSLPNEQYF
NA | TRBJ1-2 | TRBV30 | TRBD1 | TGTGCCTGGAGTGCTCGGGACAGTTGGGGTTATGGCTACACCTTC | CAWSARDSWGYGYTF
NA | TRBJ1-1 | TRBV6-6 | TRBD1 | TGTGCCAGCCGTGGGACAGGTATCACTGAAGCTTTCTTT | CASRGTGITEAFF